Presented here are 16 T cell receptor beta chains from one specimen sequenced in a study of blood T cell repertoires in COVID-19 (dated by TCRdb to 2018 to 2020). Libraries were made using the immunoSEQ multiplex PCR assay. This immuneACCESS table, as held by TCRdb, lists in-frame sequences with V and J called but not all clones. Of the missing ones, under half trace to an unresolved V gene in checked studies; the others have no known cause. The sample table contains approximately 150,000 clones; only one count was recorded for around 83% of them. Of the sample, approximately 9% falls within the top ten clones. The sample taken for sequencing was peripheral blood. These receptor sequences come from a man aged 25-40 years with COVID-19, enrolled during active disease.

This clone was observed once. Written as DNA, the CDR3 is TGTGCCATCAGTGAAACAGGGGGATCCTACAATGAGCAGTTCTTC. Translated, it gives CAISETGGSYNEQFF. The gene calls are TRBV10-3 and TRBJ2-1; 8 bases match TRBD1. With 3 bases clipped from V and 1 base from J, the junction kept 2 bases outside the gene matches. Germline loops: CDR1 ENHRY, CDR2 SYGVKD. The CDR3 length is 15 residues.

The chain links TRBV12-3 or TRBV12-4 to TRBJ2-1, with D hard to call. Trimming took 3 bases from V and 5 from J, leaving 5 bases between them. The CDR3 runs to 12 residues. The CDR3 DNA follows: TGTGCCAGCAGTTTTCAAAACAATGAGCAGTTCTTC. Residues: CASSFQNNEQFF.

This clone was seen at least ten times. The chain links TRBV28 to TRBJ1-4, with 9 bases aligning to TRBD1. CDR1 MDHEN and CDR2 SYDVKM come from the germline V gene. With V trimmed by 6 bases and J by 8 bases, 10 bases remained unmatched. CDR3 length: 15 residues. CDR3 loop: CASRPGDRDVEKLFF. The CDR3, as DNA: TGTGCCAGCAGACCCGGGGACAGGGACGTGGAAAAACTGTTTTTT.

The chain has TRBV19 and TRBJ1-2; D call uncertain. The germline V gene has CDR1 LNHDA and CDR2 SQIVND (reference sequence). This CDR3 contains 12 residues. Deletions cut 7 bases from V and 0 bases from J, with 6 bases between. CDR3 DNA: TGTGCCAGTATCTCGGCTAACTATGGCTACACCTTC. It specifies CASISANYGYTF.

The J gene is TRBJ1-6, the V gene TRBV4-3; 9 bases are shared with TRBD1. V was clipped by 1 base and J by 16 bases; unmatched bases: 2. This CDR3 is 12 amino acids long. Per the germline V gene, CDR1 is LGHNA and CDR2 is YSLEER. The CDR3 sequence: CASSQGTGALHF. The CDR3 DNA reads TGCGCCAGCAGCCAAGGGACAGGGGCTCTCCACTTT.

The chain joins TRBV3-1 (or the pseudogene TRBV3-2) to TRBJ2-6; unclear D gene. V lost 4 bases, J lost 0 bases, and 7 bases lay in between. In germline, CDR1 is LGHDT, CDR2 YNNKEL (reference sequence). This CDR3 comprises 15 residues. The CDR3 DNA follows: TGTGCCAGCAGCCCCTTACTCTCTGGGGCCAACGTCCTGACTTTC. This codes for CASSPLLSGANVLTF.

The chain recombines TRBV24-1 with TRBJ2-5; possible D gene TRBD2, 6 bases. V gave up 0 bases and J gave up 4 bases, with 11 bases separating them. Germline CDR1 and CDR2: KGHDR and SFDVKD. The CDR3 is 15 amino acids. This chain's CDR3 is CATSDLLGGLETQYF. DNA of the CDR3: TGTGCCACCAGTGATTTGCTGGGGGGTTTAGAGACCCAGTACTTC.

The chain recombines TRBV7-9 with TRBJ1-2; D not certain. CDR1 and CDR2 (germline): SEHNR, FQNEAQ (reference sequence). The CDR3 is 12 amino acids. Trimming pared 9 bases from V and 0 bases from J, leaving 8 bases between. This CDR3 reads CASGQANYGYTF. The CDR3, as DNA: TGTGCCAGTGGGCAGGCTAACTATGGCTACACCTTC.

This sequence joins TRBV7-2 and TRBJ2-7; tentatively, D is TRBD1 (6 bases). The germline V gene encodes CDR1 SGHTA and CDR2 FQGNSA. V was cut by 7 bases and J by 3 bases, with 16 bases left in between. The CDR3 runs to 14 residues. The CDR3 sequence is CASKPSRGSYEQYF. The CDR3 region has the DNA TGTGCCAGCAAACCTAGTAGGGGGAGCTACGAGCAGTACTTC.

The chain couples TRBV11-2 to TRBJ2-1; no clear D. Trimming left V 5 bases short and J 0 bases short, with 17 bases between. The germline gives CDR1 SGHAT, CDR2 FQNNGV. The CDR3 is made up of 17 amino acids. CDR3 region: CASSHSLDWSSYNEQFF. Here the CDR3 DNA reads TGTGCCAGCAGCCACTCCCTGGATTGGAGCTCCTACAATGAGCAGTTCTTC.

This clone was counted once. This sequence joins TRBV6-5 and TRBJ2-7; D might be TRBD2 (6 bases). V gave up 6 bases and J gave up 3 bases, with 12 bases separating them. Germline V gives CDR1 MNHEY, CDR2 SVGAGI. The CDR3 runs to 13 residues. In DNA form, the CDR3 reads TGTGCCAGCAGGCCGGGAGATATCTACGAGCAGTACTTC. Protein product: CASRPGDIYEQYF.

The chain carries TRBV5-6 and TRBJ2-1; D call uncertain. CDR3 size: 11 residues. The V gene lost 0 bases and the J gene lost 9 bases, with 4 bases spanning the gap. Looked up from germline, CDR1 is SGHDT and CDR2 is YYEEEE. CDR3 DNA sequence: TGTGCCAGCAGCTTGGACGGTGAGCAGTTCTTC. Translated, it gives CASSLDGEQFF.

V is TRBV19 and J is TRBJ1-5; a weak D match, TRBD1 (6 bases). V was trimmed by 6 bases and J by 0 bases, leaving 12 bases between them. The V gene's germline CDR1 is LNHDA and CDR2 SQIVND (reference sequence). The length of the CDR3 is 15 residues. For the CDR3, the DNA is TGTGCCAGTAGGCTGACAGGTTATAGCAATCAGCCCCAGCATTTT. It codes for CASRLTGYSNQPQHF.

The genes are TRBV2 and TRBJ1-2; D uncertain. Germline V gene lookup returns CDR1 SNHLY and CDR2 FYNNEI. The CDR3 spans 13 residues. The CDR3 reads CAPKEDTYDGYTF. Written as DNA, the CDR3 is TGTGCTCCCAAGGAAGACACCTATGATGGCTACACCTTC.

This chain joins TRBV28 and TRBJ2-3; D might be TRBD2 (6 bases). The V and J ends lost 6 bases and 0 bases respectively, with 10 bases between them. The CDR3 spans 14 residues. Germline loops: CDR1 MDHEN, CDR2 SYDVKM. The CDR3 DNA follows: TGTGCCAGCAGGCCCGGGACTAGCACAGATACGCAGTATTTT. This gives the protein CASRPGTSTDTQYF.

V usage is TRBV27 and J usage is TRBJ1-6, with D perhaps TRBD1 (6 bases). Germline CDR1 MNHEY, CDR2 SMNVEV (reference sequence). V was trimmed by 2 bases and J by 4 bases, leaving 12 bases between them. The CDR3 is made up of 16 amino acids. In nucleotides, the CDR3 is TGTGCCAGCAGTTTAAGTAGGCAGGGGTATAATTCACCCCTCCACTTT. Translating gives CASSLSRQGYNSPLHF.